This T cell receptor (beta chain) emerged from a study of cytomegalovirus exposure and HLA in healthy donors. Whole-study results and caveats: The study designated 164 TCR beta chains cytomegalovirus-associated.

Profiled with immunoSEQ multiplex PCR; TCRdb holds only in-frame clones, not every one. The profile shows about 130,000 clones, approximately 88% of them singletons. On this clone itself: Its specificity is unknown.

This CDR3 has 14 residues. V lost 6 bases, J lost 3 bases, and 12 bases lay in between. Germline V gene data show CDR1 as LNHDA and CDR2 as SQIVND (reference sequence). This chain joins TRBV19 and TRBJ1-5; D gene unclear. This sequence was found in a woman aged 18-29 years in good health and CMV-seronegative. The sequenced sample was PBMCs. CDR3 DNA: TGTGCCAGTAGGGAGGGCCCGACCAATCAGCCCCAGCATTTT. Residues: CASREGPTNQPQHF.